The 10 T cell receptor beta chains below come from one sample, sequenced in a study of Tregs in tolerant kidney transplant recipients. Generated by immunoSEQ multiplex PCR, the TCRdb table keeps only in-frame clones and is missing some. The table lists some 88,000 clones, more than 90% of them singletons. Sequenced: CD8+ T cells from blood. The source of these receptors is a human donor in good health.

This sequence joins TRBV7-9 and TRBJ1-6; 9 bases align to TRBD1. J lost 9 bases, V lost 7 bases, and 4 bases had no gene match. From germline, CDR1 is SEHNR and CDR2 FQNEAQ (reference sequence). The CDR3 runs to 13 residues. The CDR3 DNA reads TGTGCCAGCACCAACAGGGGGCTTTCACCCCTCCACTTT. This translates into CASTNRGLSPLHF. The full variable domain, its missing parts supplied by reference TRBV7-9 and TRBJ1-6, is DTGVSQNPRHKITKRGQNVTFRCDPISEHNRLYWYRQTLGQGPEFLTYFQNEAQLEKSRLLSDRFSAERPKGSFSTLEIQRTEQGDSAMYLCASTNRGLSPLHFGNGTRLTVT.

The genes are TRBV10-2 and TRBJ2-1; D gene ambiguous. The CDR3 length is 11 residues. In germline, CDR1 is WSHSY, CDR2 SAAADI. V lost 7 bases and J lost 4, with 5 bases in between. The CDR3 is CASMGYNEQFF. The CDR3 DNA reads TGCGCCAGCATGGGGTACAATGAGCAGTTCTTC.

This clone was observed a few times. The chain links TRBV7-9 to TRBJ1-5; weak D call: TRBD1 (5 bases). The CDR3 runs to 16 residues. V gave up 11 bases and J gave up 0 bases, with 20 bases separating them. Germline V lookup: CDR1 SEHNR, CDR2 FQNEAQ (reference sequence). CDR3 sequence: CASAPGPLVSNQPQHF. The CDR3 coding sequence is TGTGCCTCCGCGCCGGGACCATTAGTTAGCAATCAGCCCCAGCATTTT. Looking up the rest from reference TRBV7-9 and TRBJ1-5 gives the full variable domain: DTGVSQNPRHKITKRGQNVTFRCDPISEHNRLYWYRQTLGQGPEFLTYFQNEAQLEKSRLLSDRFSAERPKGSFSTLEIQRTEQGDSAMYLCASAPGPLVSNQPQHFGDGTRLSIL.

The table lists this clone with many counts. The chain couples TRBV4-1 to TRBJ2-3, with 7 positions matching TRBD2. Looked up from germline, CDR1 is MGHRA and CDR2 is YSYEKL. The CDR3 runs to 16 residues. V gave up 0 bases and J gave up 1 base; unmatched junction bases: 4. CDR3 amino acids: CASSQENLAGTDTQYF. In DNA, the CDR3 is TGCGCCAGCAGCCAAGAGAACCTAGCGGGCACAGATACGCAGTATTTT.

The V gene is TRBV6-6, the J gene TRBJ2-5; 13 positions match TRBD2. The CDR3 has 16 residues. Per the germline V gene, CDR1 is MNHNY and CDR2 is SVGAGI (reference sequence). J was trimmed by 2 bases and V by 4 bases; bases with no gene match: 4. DNA for the CDR3: TGTGCCAGCAGTTCCGGACTAGCGGGAGTACAAGAGACCCAGTACTTC. Translation: CASSSGLAGVQETQYF.

The rearrangement links TRBV7-6 to TRBJ2-1; D is possibly TRBD2 (6 bases). Trimming cost V 1 base and J 2 bases, with 18 bases left between them. CDR1 SGHVS and CDR2 FNYEAQ come from the germline V gene. The CDR3 consists of 18 residues. CDR3 nucleotide sequence: TGTGCCAGCAGCTTAGGGGGGGTCGGACGTAGTGCCTACAATGAGCAGTTCTTC. Protein sequence: CASSLGGVGRSAYNEQFF. The full variable domain, completed using reference TRBV7-6 and TRBJ2-1, is GAGVSQSPRYKVTKRGQDVALRCDPISGHVSLYWYRQALGQGPEFLTYFNYEAQQDKSGLPNDRFSAERPEGSISTLTIQRTEQRDSAMYRCASSLGGVGRSAYNEQFFGPGTRLTVL.

The chain uses TRBV27 and TRBJ2-7; 10 nucleotides line up with TRBD2. Germline V gene lookup returns CDR1 MNHEY and CDR2 SMNVEV (reference sequence). Germline trimming cut 5 bases from V and 6 bases from J; bases unmatched to any gene: 10. The CDR3 is made up of 15 amino acids. CDR3 nucleotide sequence: TGTGCCAGCAGTCACCGACTAGCGGGCCTCTCCGAGCAGTACTTC. It codes for CASSHRLAGLSEQYF.

The V call is TRBV18, the J call TRBJ2-7; TRBD1 matches at 8 bases. Germline CDR1 is KGHSH and CDR2 is LQKENI. V lost 3 bases to trimming and J lost 5 bases; unmatched junction nucleotides: 9. CDR3 length: 15 amino acids. CDR3 loop: CASSPWDRRENEQYF. The CDR3 coding sequence is TGTGCCAGCTCACCCTGGGACAGGCGGGAAAACGAGCAGTACTTC. The entire variable domain, with the rest obtained from reference TRBV18 and TRBJ2-7, is as follows: NAGVMQNPRHLVRRRGQEARLRCSPMKGHSHVYWYRQLPEEGLKFMVYLQKENIIDESGMPKERFSAEFPKEGPSILRIQQVVRGDSAAYFCASSPWDRRENEQYFGPGTRLTVT.

This chain uses TRBV5-6 with TRBJ2-1, with TRBD2 matching 8 bases. The CDR3 loop spans 15 amino acids. The germline V gene has CDR1 SGHDT and CDR2 YYEEEE. V was clipped by 5 bases and J by 2 bases; unmatched bases: 6. DNA for the CDR3: TGTGCCAGCAGACCCGGGACTAGAGCCTACAATGAGCAGTTCTTC. Translation: CASRPGTRAYNEQFF.

This chain links TRBV11-2 with TRBJ2-7; 8 bases are a match to TRBD1. Germline V gives CDR1 SGHAT, CDR2 FQNNGV. The CDR3 runs to 16 residues. Germline trimming cut 2 bases from V and 4 bases from J; bases unmatched to any gene: 10. In nucleotides, the CDR3 is TGTGCCAGCAGCTTACCACTCGGACAGGGTGTTTACGAGCAGTACTTC. Protein product: CASSLPLGQGVYEQYF.